This T cell receptor (beta chain) was sequenced during a study of T cell repertoires in cytomegalovirus infection. Trimming left V 7 bases short and J 2 bases short, with 11 bases between. Germline V gene lookup returns CDR1 MNHEY and CDR2 SVGAGI. This CDR3 is built from 13 residues. TCRdb processed the reads anew with MiXCR; each CDR3 protein has one entry. The sample holds fewer than 350,000 distinct CDR3 sequences, roughly a sixth seen once. The gene calls are TRBV6-5 and TRBJ1-1, with D unclear. The TCR originated in a human donor in good health (CMV status not recorded). Some clones in this sample may be carry-over from other donors' samples. Sample: PBMCs. CDR3 residues: CASNLNQNTEAFF. CDR3 coding DNA: TGTGCCAGCAACCTGAACCAAAACACTGAAGCTTTCTTT.